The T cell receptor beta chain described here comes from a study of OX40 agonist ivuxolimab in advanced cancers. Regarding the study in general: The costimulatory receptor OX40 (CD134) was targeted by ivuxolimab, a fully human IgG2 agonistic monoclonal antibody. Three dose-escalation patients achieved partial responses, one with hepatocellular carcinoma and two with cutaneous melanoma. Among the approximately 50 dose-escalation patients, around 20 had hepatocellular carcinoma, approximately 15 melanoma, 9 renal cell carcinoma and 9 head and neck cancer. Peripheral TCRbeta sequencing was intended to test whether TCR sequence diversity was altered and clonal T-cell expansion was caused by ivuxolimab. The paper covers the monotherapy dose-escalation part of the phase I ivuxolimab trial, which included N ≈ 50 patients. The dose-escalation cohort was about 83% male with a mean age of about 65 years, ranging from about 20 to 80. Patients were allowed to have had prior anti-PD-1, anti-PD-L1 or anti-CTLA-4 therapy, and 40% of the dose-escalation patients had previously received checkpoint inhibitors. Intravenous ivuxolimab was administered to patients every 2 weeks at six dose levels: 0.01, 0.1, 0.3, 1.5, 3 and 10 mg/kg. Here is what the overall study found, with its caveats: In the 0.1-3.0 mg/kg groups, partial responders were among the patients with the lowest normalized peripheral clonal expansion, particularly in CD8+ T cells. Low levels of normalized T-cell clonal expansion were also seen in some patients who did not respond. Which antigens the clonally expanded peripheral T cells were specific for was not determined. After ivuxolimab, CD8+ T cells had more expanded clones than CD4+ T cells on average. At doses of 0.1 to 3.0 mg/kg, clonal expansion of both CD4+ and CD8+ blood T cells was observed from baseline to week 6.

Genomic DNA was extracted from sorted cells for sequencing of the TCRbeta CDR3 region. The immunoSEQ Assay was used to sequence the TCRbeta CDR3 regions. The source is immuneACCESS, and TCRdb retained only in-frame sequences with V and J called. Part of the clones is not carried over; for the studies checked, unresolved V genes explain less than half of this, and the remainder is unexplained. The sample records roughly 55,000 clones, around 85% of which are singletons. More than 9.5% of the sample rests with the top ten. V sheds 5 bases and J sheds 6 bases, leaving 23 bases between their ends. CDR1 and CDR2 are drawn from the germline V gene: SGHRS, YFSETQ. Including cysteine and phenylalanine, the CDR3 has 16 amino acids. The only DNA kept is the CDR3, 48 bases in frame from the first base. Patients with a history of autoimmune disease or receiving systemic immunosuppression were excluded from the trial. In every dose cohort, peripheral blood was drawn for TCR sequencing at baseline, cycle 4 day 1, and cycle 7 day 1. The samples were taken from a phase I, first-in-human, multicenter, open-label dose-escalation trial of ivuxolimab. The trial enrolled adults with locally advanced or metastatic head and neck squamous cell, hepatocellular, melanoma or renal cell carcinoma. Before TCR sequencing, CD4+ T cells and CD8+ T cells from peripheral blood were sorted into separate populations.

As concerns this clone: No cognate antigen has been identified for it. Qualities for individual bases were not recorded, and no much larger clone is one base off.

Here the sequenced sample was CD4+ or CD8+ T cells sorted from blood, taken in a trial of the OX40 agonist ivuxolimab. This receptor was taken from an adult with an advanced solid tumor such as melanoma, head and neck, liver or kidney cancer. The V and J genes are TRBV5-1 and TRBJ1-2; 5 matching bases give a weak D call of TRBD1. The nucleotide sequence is TGCGCCAGCAGAAGTAGAGTCAGGGACGAAGCGGATGGCTACACCTTC. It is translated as CASRSRVRDEADGYTF.